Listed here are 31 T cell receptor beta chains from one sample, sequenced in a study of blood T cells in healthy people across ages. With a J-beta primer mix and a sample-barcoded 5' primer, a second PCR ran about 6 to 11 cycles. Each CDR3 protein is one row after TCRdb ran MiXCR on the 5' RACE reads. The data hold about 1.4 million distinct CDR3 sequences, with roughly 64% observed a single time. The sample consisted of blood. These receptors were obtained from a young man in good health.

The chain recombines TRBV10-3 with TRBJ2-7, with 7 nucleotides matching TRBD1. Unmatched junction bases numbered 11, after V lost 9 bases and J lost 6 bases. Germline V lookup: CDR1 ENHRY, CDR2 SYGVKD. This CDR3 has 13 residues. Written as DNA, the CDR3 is TGTGCCATAATTTCGACAGGGAACTCCGAGCAGTACTTC. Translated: CAIISTGNSEQYF.

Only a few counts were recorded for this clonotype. In nucleotides, the CDR3 is TGCGCCAGCAGCCAACGCCTTTTCTACGAGCAGTACTTC. Amino acids: CASSQRLFYEQYF. The genes are TRBV4-1 and TRBJ2-7; D is unresolved. The germline V gene encodes CDR1 MGHRA and CDR2 YSYEKL. The V and J ends lost 2 bases and 3 bases respectively, with 8 bases between them. This CDR3 comprises 13 residues.

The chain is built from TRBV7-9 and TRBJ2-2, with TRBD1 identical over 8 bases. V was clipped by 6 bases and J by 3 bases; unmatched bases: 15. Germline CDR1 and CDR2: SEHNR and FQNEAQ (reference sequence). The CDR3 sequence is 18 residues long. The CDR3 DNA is TGTGCCAGCAGGTTATGGAGGGACAGGTCTCGTTACACCGGGGAGCTGTTTTTT. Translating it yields CASRLWRDRSRYTGELFF.

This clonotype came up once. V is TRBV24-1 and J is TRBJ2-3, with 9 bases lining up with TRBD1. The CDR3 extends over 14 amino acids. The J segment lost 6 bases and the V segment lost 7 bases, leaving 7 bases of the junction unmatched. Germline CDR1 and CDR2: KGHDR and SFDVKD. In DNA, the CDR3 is TGTGCCACCAGCCACAGGGGGCTCGCGGATACGCAGTATTTT. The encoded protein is CATSHRGLADTQYF.

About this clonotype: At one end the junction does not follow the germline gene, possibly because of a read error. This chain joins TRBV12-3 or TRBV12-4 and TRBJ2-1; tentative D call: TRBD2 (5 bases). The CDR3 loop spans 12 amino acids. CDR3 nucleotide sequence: TGTGCCAGCAGTTTCGCGGGTAATGAGCGGTTCTTC. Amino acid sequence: CASSFAGNERFF.

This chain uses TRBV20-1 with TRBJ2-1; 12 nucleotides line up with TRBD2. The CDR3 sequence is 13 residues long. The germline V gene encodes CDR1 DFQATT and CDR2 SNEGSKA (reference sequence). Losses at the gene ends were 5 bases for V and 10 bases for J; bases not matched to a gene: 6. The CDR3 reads CSAVDGTSGEQFF. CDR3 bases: TGCAGTGCTGTGGACGGGACTAGCGGGGAGCAGTTCTTC.

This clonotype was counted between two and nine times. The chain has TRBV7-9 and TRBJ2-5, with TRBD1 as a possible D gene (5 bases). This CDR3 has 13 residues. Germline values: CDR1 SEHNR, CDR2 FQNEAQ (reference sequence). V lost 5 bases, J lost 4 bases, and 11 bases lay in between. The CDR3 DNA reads TGTGCCAGCAGCCAACCCCAGGGAGAGACCCAGTACTTC. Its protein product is CASSQPQGETQYF.

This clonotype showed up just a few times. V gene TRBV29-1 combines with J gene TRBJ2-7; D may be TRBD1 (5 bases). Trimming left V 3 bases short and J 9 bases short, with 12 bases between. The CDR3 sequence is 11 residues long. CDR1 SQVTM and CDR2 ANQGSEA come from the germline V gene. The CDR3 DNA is TGCAGCGTTGAGGGGCGGAGTGTGCAGTACTTC. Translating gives CSVEGRSVQYF.

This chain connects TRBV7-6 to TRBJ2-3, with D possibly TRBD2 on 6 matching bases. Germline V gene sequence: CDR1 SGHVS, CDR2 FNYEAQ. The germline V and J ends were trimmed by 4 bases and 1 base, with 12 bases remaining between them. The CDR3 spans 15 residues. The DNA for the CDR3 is TGTGCCAGCAGCTCAGGGACTTACGGCACAGATACGCAGTATTTT. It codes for CASSSGTYGTDTQYF.

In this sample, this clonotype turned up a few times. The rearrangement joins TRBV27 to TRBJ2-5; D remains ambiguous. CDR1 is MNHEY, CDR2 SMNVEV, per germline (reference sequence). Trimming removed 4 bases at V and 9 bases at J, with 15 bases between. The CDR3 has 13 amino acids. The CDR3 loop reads CASSSPPQFPQYF. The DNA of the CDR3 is TGTGCCAGCAGTTCCCCCCCTCAGTTCCCCCAGTACTTC.

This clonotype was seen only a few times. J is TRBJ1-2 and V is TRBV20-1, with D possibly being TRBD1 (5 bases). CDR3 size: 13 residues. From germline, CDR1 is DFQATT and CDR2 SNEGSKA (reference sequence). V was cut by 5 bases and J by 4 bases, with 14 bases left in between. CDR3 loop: CSAGRQSSYGYTF. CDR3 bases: TGCAGTGCTGGGAGACAGAGTAGCTATGGCTACACCTTC.

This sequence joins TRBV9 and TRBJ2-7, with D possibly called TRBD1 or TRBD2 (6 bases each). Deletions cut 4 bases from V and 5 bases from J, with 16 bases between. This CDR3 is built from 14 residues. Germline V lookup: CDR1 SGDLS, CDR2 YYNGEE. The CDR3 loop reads CASSRGPFEDEQYF. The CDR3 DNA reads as TGTGCCAGCAGCCGGGGGCCGTTTGAGGACGAGCAGTACTTC. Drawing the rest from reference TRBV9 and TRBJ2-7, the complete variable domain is DSGVTQTPKHLITATGQRVTLRCSPRSGDLSVYWYQQSLDQGLQFLIQYYNGEERAKGNILERFSAQQFPDLHSELNLSSLELGDSALYFCASSRGPFEDEQYFGPGTRLTVT.

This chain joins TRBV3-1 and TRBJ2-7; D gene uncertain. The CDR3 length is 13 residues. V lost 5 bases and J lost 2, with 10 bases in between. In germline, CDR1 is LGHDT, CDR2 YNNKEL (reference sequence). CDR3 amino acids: CASSGGDAYEQYF. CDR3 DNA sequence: TGTGCCAGCAGCGGCGGAGATGCCTACGAGCAGTACTTC.

CDR3 in amino acids: CASTVSDTQYF. In nucleotides, the CDR3 is TGTGCCAGCACCGTTTCAGATACGCAGTATTTT. The chain couples TRBV2 to TRBJ2-3; the D is unclear. Germline assignment: CDR1 SNHLY and CDR2 FYNNEI. With 7 bases removed from V and 4 bases from J, the gap between germline ends came to 6 bases. The CDR3 contains 11 residues.

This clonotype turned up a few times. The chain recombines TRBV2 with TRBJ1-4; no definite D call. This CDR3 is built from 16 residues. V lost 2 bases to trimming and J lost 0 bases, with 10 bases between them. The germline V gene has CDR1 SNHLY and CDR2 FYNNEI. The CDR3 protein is CASSEHTAATNEKLFF. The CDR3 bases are TGTGCCAGCAGTGAACACACCGCGGCAACTAATGAAAAACTGTTTTTT.

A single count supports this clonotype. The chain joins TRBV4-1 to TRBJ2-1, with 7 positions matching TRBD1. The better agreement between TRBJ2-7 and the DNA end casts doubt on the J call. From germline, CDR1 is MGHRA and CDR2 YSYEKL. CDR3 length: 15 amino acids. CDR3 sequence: CASSQGQGMSYEQYF. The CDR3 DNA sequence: TGCGCCAGCAGCCAAGGACAGGGTATGAGTTACGAGCAGTACTTC.

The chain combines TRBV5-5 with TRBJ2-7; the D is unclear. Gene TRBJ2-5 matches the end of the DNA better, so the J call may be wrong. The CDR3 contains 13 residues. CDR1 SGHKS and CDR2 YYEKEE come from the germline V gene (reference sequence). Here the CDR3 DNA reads TGTGCCAGCAGCAAGGCAAACCAAGAGACCCAGTACTTC. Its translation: CASSKANQETQYF.

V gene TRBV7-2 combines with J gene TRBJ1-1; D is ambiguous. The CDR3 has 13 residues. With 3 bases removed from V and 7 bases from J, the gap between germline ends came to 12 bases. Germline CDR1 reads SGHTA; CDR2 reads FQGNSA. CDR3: CASSFYLGDEAFF. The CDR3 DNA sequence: TGTGCCAGCAGCTTCTACTTGGGAGATGAAGCTTTCTTT.

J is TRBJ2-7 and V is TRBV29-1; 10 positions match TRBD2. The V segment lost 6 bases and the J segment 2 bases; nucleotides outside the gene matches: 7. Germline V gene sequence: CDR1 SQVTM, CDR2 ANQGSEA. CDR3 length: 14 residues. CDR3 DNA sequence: TGCAGCGTCGCGGCTAGCGGGGGAGCCTACGAGCAGTACTTC. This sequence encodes CSVAASGGAYEQYF.

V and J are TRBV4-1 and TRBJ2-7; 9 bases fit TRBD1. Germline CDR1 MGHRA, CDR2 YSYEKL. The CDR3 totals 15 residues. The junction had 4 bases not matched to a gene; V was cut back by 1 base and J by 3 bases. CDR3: CASSQAGQGIYEQYF. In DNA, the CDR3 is TGCGCCAGCAGCCAAGCCGGACAGGGGATCTACGAGCAGTACTTC.

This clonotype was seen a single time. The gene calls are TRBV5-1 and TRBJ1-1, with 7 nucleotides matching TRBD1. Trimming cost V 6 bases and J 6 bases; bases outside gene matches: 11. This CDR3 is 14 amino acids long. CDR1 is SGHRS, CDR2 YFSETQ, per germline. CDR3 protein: CASTRGGRSAEAFF. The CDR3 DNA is TGCGCCAGCACCAGGGGGGGACGGAGCGCTGAAGCTTTCTTT.

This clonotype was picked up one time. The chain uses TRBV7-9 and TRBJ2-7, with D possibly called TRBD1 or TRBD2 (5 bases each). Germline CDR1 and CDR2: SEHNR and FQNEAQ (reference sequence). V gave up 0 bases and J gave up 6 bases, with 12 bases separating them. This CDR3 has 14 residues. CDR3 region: CASSLALTGLEQYF. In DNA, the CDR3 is TGTGCCAGCAGCTTAGCCCTGACGGGGCTCGAGCAGTACTTC.

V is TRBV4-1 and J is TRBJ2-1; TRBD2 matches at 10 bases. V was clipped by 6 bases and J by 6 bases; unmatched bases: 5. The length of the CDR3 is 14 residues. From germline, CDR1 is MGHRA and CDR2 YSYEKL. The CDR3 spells CASRERTSGNEQFF. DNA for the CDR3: TGCGCCAGCAGGGAGCGGACTAGCGGCAATGAGCAGTTCTTC.

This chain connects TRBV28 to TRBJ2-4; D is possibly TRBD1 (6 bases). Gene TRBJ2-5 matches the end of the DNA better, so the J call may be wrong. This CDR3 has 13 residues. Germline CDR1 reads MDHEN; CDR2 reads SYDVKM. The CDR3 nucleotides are TGTGCCAGCAGGAAACAGGGATTCGAGACCCAGTACTTC. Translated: CASRKQGFETQYF.

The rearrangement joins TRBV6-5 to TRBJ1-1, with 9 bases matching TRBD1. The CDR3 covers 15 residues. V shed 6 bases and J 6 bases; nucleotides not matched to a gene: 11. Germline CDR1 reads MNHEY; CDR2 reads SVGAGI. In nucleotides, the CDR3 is TGTGCCAGCAGAACACAGGGGGCGCGTGTCGCTGAAGCTTTCTTT. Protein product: CASRTQGARVAEAFF.

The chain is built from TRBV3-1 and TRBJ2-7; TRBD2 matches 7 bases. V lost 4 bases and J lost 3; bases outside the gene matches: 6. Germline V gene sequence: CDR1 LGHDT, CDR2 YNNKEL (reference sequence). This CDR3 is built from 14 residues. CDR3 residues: CASSRGLVFYEQYF. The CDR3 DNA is TGTGCCAGCAGCCGAGGACTAGTTTTCTACGAGCAGTACTTC.

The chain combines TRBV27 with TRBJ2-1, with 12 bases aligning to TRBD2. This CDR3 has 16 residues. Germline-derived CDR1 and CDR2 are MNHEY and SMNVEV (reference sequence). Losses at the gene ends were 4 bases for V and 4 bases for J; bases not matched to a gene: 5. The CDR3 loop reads CASSSLLAGGYNEQFF. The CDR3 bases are TGTGCCAGCAGTTCCCTACTAGCGGGAGGATACAATGAGCAGTTCTTC.

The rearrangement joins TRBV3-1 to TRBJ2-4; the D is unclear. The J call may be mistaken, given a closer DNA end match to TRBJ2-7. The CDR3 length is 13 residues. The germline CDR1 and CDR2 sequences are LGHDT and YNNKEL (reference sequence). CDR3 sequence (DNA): TGTGCCAGCAGCCCCTGGGCTGTGGGCGAGCAGTACTTC. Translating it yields CASSPWAVGEQYF.

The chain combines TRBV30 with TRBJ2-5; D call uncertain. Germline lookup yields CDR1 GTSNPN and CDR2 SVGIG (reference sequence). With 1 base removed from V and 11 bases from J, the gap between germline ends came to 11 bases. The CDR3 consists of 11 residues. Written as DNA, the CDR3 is TGTGCCTGGAGTGCGGAGAATGAGCAGTACTTC. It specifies CAWSAENEQYF.

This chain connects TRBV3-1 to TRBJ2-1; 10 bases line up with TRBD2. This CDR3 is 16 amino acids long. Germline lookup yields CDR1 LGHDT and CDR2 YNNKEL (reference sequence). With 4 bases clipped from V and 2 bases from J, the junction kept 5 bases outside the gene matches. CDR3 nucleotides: TGTGCCAGCAGCCTCCAAGCGGGGGGGCCCTACAATGAGCAGTTCTTC. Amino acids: CASSLQAGGPYNEQFF.

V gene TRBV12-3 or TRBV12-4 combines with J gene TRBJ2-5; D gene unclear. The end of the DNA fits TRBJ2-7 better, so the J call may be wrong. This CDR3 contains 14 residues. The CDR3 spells CASSLYQERYEQYF. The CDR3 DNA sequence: TGTGCCAGCAGTTTGTACCAGGAAAGATACGAGCAGTACTTC.